This TCR beta chain was identified in a study of cytomegalovirus exposure and HLA in healthy donors. The study's findings and limits: V segments that were indistinguishable, TRBV6-2 and TRBV6-3 among them, were omitted from analysis.

Per the germline V gene, CDR1 is SGHTA and CDR2 is FQGNSA. The CDR3 consists of 17 residues. V gave up 5 bases and J gave up 8 bases; unmatched junction bases: 15. Primers included in the PCR were 60 Vbeta and 13 Jbeta primers. Clones were sequenced by immunoSEQ multiplex PCR, and TCRdb holds only the in-frame ones, with some missing. This sample lists about 54,000 clones; its ten largest clones have 6% to 7.5%. Among the donors, all were healthy bone marrow donors. Worth noting for this clone: Its specificity is unknown.

V and J are TRBV7-2 and TRBJ1-4, with 9 bases identical to TRBD1. This receptor was taken from a woman in her thirties or forties in good health and CMV-seronegative. Sequencing was carried out using PBMCs. Here the CDR3 reads CASSPLPGDRVKEKLFF. The CDR3 nucleotides read TGTGCCAGCAGCCCTTTACCGGGGGACAGGGTAAAGGAAAAACTGTTTTTT.